This T cell receptor beta chain was identified during a study of long-term antiretroviral therapy in people with HIV. Study results and limitations: ART adherence, viral resistance and therapy changes went unrecorded. When set beside controls, HIV repertoires had CDR3 length ranges that were narrower.

As to this clone: What it recognizes is unknown.

The CDR3 is 14 residues long. Unmatched junction bases numbered 1, after V lost 7 bases and J lost 0 bases. From germline, CDR1 is MNHEY and CDR2 SMNVEV (reference sequence). At the survey level, the v3.0 immunoSEQ assay was run. Method: immunoSEQ multiplex PCR; TCRdb's copy keeps in-frame clones and lacks some. The sample shows 30,000 to 40,000 clones, about three quarters of them seen only once. This sample comprised unsorted PBMCs, obtained 2 years after starting antiretroviral therapy. V gene TRBV27 combines with J gene TRBJ2-2; 8 positions match TRBD1. The receptor was isolated from a woman in her forties or fifties with HIV. This chain's CDR3 is CASTGGANTGELFF. The CDR3 nucleotides are TGTGCCAGCACAGGGGGCGCGAACACCGGGGAGCTGTTTTTT.